This T cell receptor beta chain was found in a study of cytomegalovirus exposure and HLA in healthy donors. About this clone itself: Its target is not known.

The trim removed 6 bases at V and 8 bases at J, leaving 9 bases unmatched. This CDR3 is 14 amino acids long. Germline V gives CDR1 MDHEN, CDR2 SYDVKM. Broader study findings: 87-base-pair reads could not separate some V segments, including TRBV6-2 and TRBV6-3.

The PCR had 60 Vbeta and 13 Jbeta primers. Profiling relied on immunoSEQ multiplex PCR, and the TCRdb table lists in-frame clones only, not all of them. The repertoire includes about 99,000 clones, 78% of them detected once, and approximately 1.7% sits in the top ten. The sequence derives from a woman aged 40 to 49 in good health and CMV-seronegative. The chain combines TRBV28 with TRBJ2-1, with TRBD2 matching over 8 bases. The specimen sequenced was PBMCs. DNA of the CDR3: TGTGCCAGCAGATTGAGCGGGAGTAGGGATGAGCAGTTCTTC. Translating gives CASRLSGSRDEQFF.